These T cell receptor beta chains were read from a single sample in a study of CD8+ T cells in alopecia areata. Libraries were prepared by immunoSEQ multiplex PCR; TCRdb keeps only in-frame clonotypes and omits some of them. This sample carries 100,000 to 150,000 clones, roughly three fifths of them seen once, and the ten largest clones take 4.5%. Sequencing was performed on CD4+ T cells sorted from blood, taken at week 0. These receptors were obtained from a human donor with alopecia areata. Both conserved end residues are part of each CDR3. Clone sizes are given selectively: once, few, many, or a class where the clone is expanded.

V gene	clone size	CDR3 protein
TRBV5-1	-	CASSLNPQSYEQYF
TRBV15	-	CATSRNRGTGELFF
TRBV15	few	CATSRKLLPQGARHEQYF
TRBV6-1	-	CATIFQGANSPLHF
TRBV19	-	CASNEGLAGVDTQYF
TRBV5-1	few	CASSLELGMNTEAFF
TRBV30	-	CAWSVGGPTYEQYF
TRBV7-2	few	CASSPGRGGGSTDTQYF
TRBV5-1	-	CASSSGQVIDYGYTF
TRBV19	-	CASSISSDRGRISGANVLTF
TRBV27	-	CASRRTGRNQPQHF
TRBV6-1	-	CANRPPGDRNYGYTF
TRBV4-3	-	CASSQDISNPDTQYF
TRBV11-2	-	CASSLGAGPSNEQFF
TRBV5-8	-	CASSLLLAGQETQYF
TRBV7-2	-	CASSLPPGYEQYF
TRBV7-2	-	CASSLSPGNTEAFF
TRBV5-4	-	CASSLARPGDHIYGYTF
TRBV15	-	CATSRMTLGEQFF
TRBV5-1	-	CASSLGAKGEGYTF
TRBV4-3	-	CASSRTGLNYGYTF
TRBV4-3	-	CASRCPLEQTNTGELFF
TRBV25-1	-	CASSGLGTDHNEQFF
TRBV7-9	-	CASSFRDGWETQYF
TRBV29-1	once	CSVGWGSGNTIYF
TRBV6-5	once	CASSYSPRWHQYF
TRBV19	-	CASTAGGYQETQYF
TRBV10-3	-	CAISDPDFRTDTQYF
TRBV4-1	-	CASSQGPRAPEQFF
TRBV5-1	few	CASSLDRVVGTEAFF
TRBV10-3	-	CAISETTGETQYF
TRBV27	-	CASSSRGAPDNSPLHF
TRBV7-2	few	CASSLRRTDTQYF
TRBV30	-	CAWSVGYTYSSYNEQFF
TRBV30	-	CAWSVKGYEQYF
TRBV5-4	-	CASSLAPRDTEAFF
TRBV10-1	-	CASSEEGTAESSYEQYF
TRBV20-1	-	CSAYTDTQYF
TRBV7-2	-	CASSLVIRSYEQYF
TRBV11-1	few	CASTVGENEQFF
TRBV11-2	-	CASSPQGSETQYF
TRBV6-5	few	CASSNRDREAHGYTF
TRBV28	-	CASKTGTYEQYF
TRBV5-1	-	CASSYVDRNNEQFF
TRBV5-1	few	CASSPTGRGMAYEQYF
TRBV7-2	-	CASSLYRGDAGNTIYF
TRBV4-2	-	CASSQDPDVHTEAFF
TRBV4-3	-	CASSRRGAQETQYF
TRBV5-6	-	CASSLAPSRGYQETQYF
TRBV6-6	-	CASRHRDRVSYEQYF
TRBV5-1	few	CASSLWRDNTYEQYF
TRBV7-2	-	CASSFDRVTQETQYF
TRBV5-1	-	CASSVGDRQGTEAFF
TRBV4-3	-	CASSQGPPLGRETQYF
TRBV7-3	-	CASSLLATGTSGRDF
TRBV5-6	-	CASSSGQGIQPQHF
TRBV7-9	few	CASSVLGLTSGFEETQYF
TRBV10-3	once	CAISERGSTDTQYF
TRBV5-1	-	CASSLRTSGIYEQYF